These 19 T cell receptor beta chains share one sample of origin, sequenced in a study of regulatory T cells in long-lasting Graves disease. HTBI primers from iRepertoire and Arm-PCR of CDR3 regions yielded the TCR beta libraries. From the multiplex PCR reads, TCRdb called clonotypes with MiXCR, one entry per CDR3 protein. The sample contains more than 350,000 distinct CDR3 sequences, over 20% of which appear only once. As for time point: persistent/refractory GD, antithyroid drugs over 5 years with positive TRAb. PBMC RNA was the source of the TCR library. This material consisted of peripheral blood mononuclear cells (PBMCs), taken when the disease was refractory, from a patient treated with antithyroid drugs. These receptors came from a female donor with Graves disease.

Ten or more counts support this clonotype. The chain has TRBV20-1 and TRBJ2-7, with D maybe TRBD1 (6 bases). The CDR3 contains 13 residues. CDR1 is DFQATT, CDR2 SNEGSKA, per germline (reference sequence). Trimming removed 3 bases from V and 0 bases from J, with 9 bases in between. The CDR3 DNA sequence: TGCAGTGCTAGGGGGACAAACTCCTACGAGCAGTACTTC. Residues: CSARGTNSYEQYF.

This clonotype appeared many times. The chain employs TRBV6-1 and TRBJ2-7, with 7 positions matching TRBD1. The CDR3 extends over 15 amino acids. V lost 7 bases, J lost 5 bases, and 14 bases stayed unmatched. Germline CDR1 reads MNHNS; CDR2 reads SASEGT. The CDR3 sequence is CASKRDSPINDEQYF. As DNA, the CDR3 is TGTGCCAGCAAACGGGACAGCCCGATTAACGACGAGCAGTACTTC.

This clonotype appeared many times. The V and J genes are TRBV20-1 and TRBJ1-2, with 8 bases fitting TRBD1. The J segment lost 4 bases and the V segment lost 1 base, leaving 2 bases of the junction unmatched. Germline V CDR1 and CDR2: DFQATT, SNEGSKA (reference sequence). CDR3 length: 13 residues. The CDR3: CSARGQGTYGYTF. The CDR3 DNA follows: TGCAGTGCTAGAGGACAGGGGACCTATGGCTACACCTTC.

This clonotype was recorded at least ten times. As DNA, the CDR3 is TGTGCCAGCAGTTTCGACAATTCCTACGAGCAGTACTTC. Translating gives CASSFDNSYEQYF. This chain uses TRBV28 with TRBJ2-7; D not certain. The CDR3 extends over 13 amino acids. Trimming pared 3 bases from V and 1 base from J, leaving 7 bases between. Germline V gene data show CDR1 as MDHEN and CDR2 as SYDVKM.

This rearrangement joins TRBV19 to TRBJ1-2, with D possibly being TRBD1 (6 bases). CDR3 length: 13 amino acids. V was shortened by 7 bases and J by 3 bases, with 12 bases between the two germline ends. Per the germline V gene, CDR1 is LNHDA and CDR2 is SQIVND (reference sequence). The CDR3 DNA follows: TGTGCCAGTAAGGCAGGGGATCACTATGGCTACACCTTC. Amino acids: CASKAGDHYGYTF.

This clonotype occurred a few times. The chain links TRBV3-1 to TRBJ2-5, with D unresolved. Trimming stripped 0 bases from V and 3 bases from J, with 11 bases between. The CDR3 has 15 amino acids. The germline V gene has CDR1 LGHDT and CDR2 YNNKEL (reference sequence). The CDR3 sequence is CASSQDPQTKETQYF. CDR3 DNA sequence: TGTGCCAGCAGCCAAGATCCACAGACAAAAGAGACCCAGTACTTC.

This clonotype has a single count. The chain carries TRBV2 and TRBJ2-5; 10 nucleotides align to TRBD1. Germline lookup yields CDR1 SNHLY and CDR2 FYNNEI. The CDR3 sequence is 14 residues long. V shed 8 bases and J 4 bases; nucleotides not matched to a gene: 7. CDR3 protein: CASPGQGLGETQYF. The DNA of the CDR3 is TGTGCCAGCCCGGGACAGGGGTTAGGAGAGACCCAGTACTTC. Full variable domain (rest looked up from reference TRBV2 and TRBJ2-5): EPEVTQTPSHQVTQMGQEVILRCVPISNHLYFYWYRQILGQKVEFLVSFYNNEISEKSEIFDDQFSVERPDGSNFTLKIRSTKLEDSAMYFCASPGQGLGETQYFGPGTRLLVL.

In its sample, this clonotype was seen many times. CDR3: CASSFRVEAFF. CDR3 nucleotide sequence: TGTGCCAGCAGTTTTCGGGTTGAAGCTTTCTTT. The genes are TRBV28 and TRBJ1-1, with unresolved D. V lost 3 bases to trimming and J lost 7 bases, with 6 bases between them. CDR1 is MDHEN and CDR2 is SYDVKM in the germline V gene. The CDR3 length is 11 residues.

The chain is built from TRBV12-3 or TRBV12-4 and TRBJ1-3; no clear D gene. The CDR3 covers 16 residues. V was shortened by 6 bases and J by 1 base, with 16 bases between the two germline ends. The CDR3 nucleotides read TGTGCCAGCAGGGCGGGGTCGGTCCTGTCTGGAAACACCATATATTTT. This encodes CASRAGSVLSGNTIYF.

This sequence joins TRBV9 and TRBJ1-3; D is unresolved. Between the trimmed V and J ends, which lost 0 bases and 4 bases, there was a span of 14 bases. This CDR3 contains 16 residues. The germline gives CDR1 SGDLS, CDR2 YYNGEE. The CDR3 DNA sequence: TGTGCCAGCAGCGTAGGTCCAGGCGCTGGAGGAAACACCATATATTTT. It is translated as CASSVGPGAGGNTIYF.

This clonotype was counted ten times or more. This rearrangement joins TRBV28 to TRBJ2-7; D gene unclear. This CDR3 spans 12 amino acids. Germline CDR1 MDHEN, CDR2 SYDVKM. Trimming shortened V by 5 bases and J by 4 bases, and 9 bases separated the two germline ends. CDR3 residues: CASSTLVYEQYF. The DNA for the CDR3 is TGTGCCAGCAGTACCTTGGTTTACGAGCAGTACTTC. The full variable domain, with the rest looked up from reference TRBV28 and TRBJ2-7, is DVKVTQSSRYLVKRTGEKVFLECVQDMDHENMFWYRQDPGLGLRLIYFSYDVKMKEKGDIPEGYSVSREKKERFSLILESASTNQTSMYLCASSTLVYEQYFGPGTRLTVT.

Many counts were recorded for this clonotype. This sequence joins TRBV6-2 or TRBV6-3 and TRBJ1-2, with unresolved D. The V gene's germline CDR1 is MNHEY and CDR2 SVGEGT. This CDR3 is 15 amino acids long. Trimming cost V 2 bases and J 4 bases, with 14 bases left between them. CDR3: CASSYRPELPYGYTF. For the CDR3, the DNA is TGTGCCAGCAGTTACCGTCCTGAGCTACCCTATGGCTACACCTTC.

This clonotype was observed many times. The chain couples TRBV12-3 or TRBV12-4 to TRBJ2-5, with a possible D match to TRBD2 (6 bases). V lost 6 bases, J lost 5 bases, and 16 bases lay in between. The CDR3 is made up of 14 amino acids. CDR3 region: CASSLGSAGETQYF. CDR3 nucleotide sequence: TGTGCCAGCAGCCTCGGATCAGCGGGCGAGACCCAGTACTTC.

Many counts were recorded for this clonotype. The rearrangement uses TRBV11-2 and TRBJ2-7; 7 bases are a match to TRBD2. CDR1 SGHAT and CDR2 FQNNGV come from the germline V gene. The J segment lost 4 bases and the V segment lost 1 base, leaving 10 bases of the junction unmatched. The CDR3 totals 16 residues. This CDR3 reads CASSLGLADRPYEQYF. The CDR3 DNA is TGTGCCAGCAGCTTAGGGCTAGCGGACCGACCGTACGAGCAGTACTTC.

This clonotype has at least ten counts. This chain joins TRBV30 and TRBJ2-4, with D possibly TRBD2 on 6 matching bases. V gave up 5 bases and J gave up 6 bases, with 14 bases separating them. This CDR3 contains 13 residues. Germline V gene lookup returns CDR1 GTSNPN and CDR2 SVGIG (reference sequence). The CDR3 DNA reads as TGTGCCTGGGACCCGTCCGGGGGAAACATTCAGTACTTC. This gives the protein CAWDPSGGNIQYF.

This clonotype appeared a few times. The chain joins TRBV29-1 to TRBJ2-2; the match to TRBD2 covers 10 bases. The CDR3 has 14 residues. The V segment lost 3 bases and the J segment 6 bases; nucleotides outside the gene matches: 4. From germline, CDR1 is SQVTM and CDR2 ANQGSEA. The CDR3 bases are TGCAGCGTTGAGTCTAGCGGGAGTCCCGGGGAGCTGTTTTTT. It specifies CSVESSGSPGELFF.

As regards this clonotype: At one of its ends the junction is not consistent with the germline gene, which may arise from a read error. V gene TRBV5-1 combines with J gene TRBJ2-7; D is ambiguous. Germline V gene data show CDR1 as SGHRS and CDR2 as YFSETQ. The CDR3 loop spans 15 amino acids. The CDR3 protein is CASGLAGYQAYEQYF. CDR3 nucleotides: TGCGCCAGCGGCTTGGCCGGCTACCAGGCCTACGAGCAGTACTTC.

The CDR3 region is CASSSPDRGGPGETQYF. The CDR3 DNA is TGTGCCAGCAGCTCACCCGACAGGGGAGGACCAGGAGAGACCCAGTACTTC. This chain uses TRBV7-9 with TRBJ2-5; 8 bases match TRBD1. CDR3 size: 17 residues. Germline assignment: CDR1 SEHNR and CDR2 FQNEAQ (reference sequence). The junction had 14 bases not matched to a gene; V was cut back by 4 bases and J by 4 bases.

CDR3 sequence: CASSLAGAATGELFF. Written as DNA, the CDR3 is TGTGCCAGCAGCTTAGCGGGAGCGGCGACCGGGGAGCTGTTTTTT. The rearrangement links TRBV7-3 to TRBJ2-2, with 7 bases aligning to TRBD2. With V trimmed by 2 bases and J by 5 bases, 5 bases remained unmatched. The CDR3 spans 15 residues. Per the germline V gene, CDR1 is SGHTA and CDR2 is FQGTGA. Supplemented by reference TRBV7-3 and TRBJ2-2, the full variable domain reads GAGVSQTPSNKVTEKGKYVELRCDPISGHTALYWYRQSLGQGPEFLIYFQGTGAADDSGLPNDRFFAVRPEGSVSTLKIQRTERGDSAVYLCASSLAGAATGELFFGEGSRLTVL.